Presented here are 18 T cell receptor beta chains from one specimen sequenced in a study of blood T cells in healthy people across ages. The authors ran a second PCR of about 6 to 11 cycles using a sample-barcoded 5' primer and a J-beta primer mix. TCRdb fed the 5' RACE reads into MiXCR, producing one record per CDR3 protein. The sample contains over 700,000 distinct CDR3 sequences, more than 20% of which appear only once. These data were also reused for a study on T cells of mothers and their children.

Sample: blood. The source is a boy younger than 18 in good health.

This clonotype was picked up a small number of times. The CDR3 region is CASSYNPGPPLGEQYF. DNA of the CDR3: TGTGCCAGCAGTTACAACCCGGGACCGCCCTTGGGGGAGCAGTACTTC. The genes are TRBV6-5 and TRBJ2-5, with D possibly being TRBD1 or TRBD2 (5 bases each). This CDR3 spans 16 amino acids. V was clipped by 2 bases and J by 11 bases, with 24 bases between them. Looked up from germline, CDR1 is MNHEY and CDR2 is SVGAGI.

This clonotype was picked up a small number of times. V gene TRBV20-1 combines with J gene TRBJ1-5, with 9 bases aligning to TRBD1. The CDR3 consists of 12 residues. With 5 bases clipped from V and 4 bases from J, the junction kept 0 bases outside the gene matches. Looked up from germline, CDR1 is DFQATT and CDR2 is SNEGSKA (reference sequence). The CDR3 region has the DNA TGCAGTGCTGGGACAGGGAATCAGCCCCAGCATTTT. Translation: CSAGTGNQPQHF.

This clonotype came up a few times. The J gene is TRBJ1-4, the V gene TRBV10-3; D is perhaps TRBD1 (5 bases). The CDR3 has 15 amino acids. Germline CDR1 ENHRY, CDR2 SYGVKD. Trimming stripped 11 bases from V and 0 bases from J, with 16 bases between. CDR3 sequence reads: CASRGVQATNEKLFF. In DNA, the CDR3 is TGTGCCTCCCGGGGGGTCCAAGCAACTAATGAAAAACTGTTTTTT.

In this sample, this clonotype turned up a few times. The V call is TRBV2, the J call TRBJ2-2; TRBD1 agrees at 8 bases. The length of the CDR3 is 13 residues. Per germline, CDR1 SNHLY and CDR2 FYNNEI. The V segment lost 11 bases and the J segment 7 bases; nucleotides outside the gene matches: 9. In nucleotides, the CDR3 is TGTGCCTCGACACCACAGGGGGACGGGGAGCTGTTTTTT. This gives the protein CASTPQGDGELFF.

The chain carries TRBV7-2 and TRBJ1-4; the match to TRBD1 covers 9 bases. Germline V gene sequence: CDR1 SGHTA, CDR2 FQGNSA. The CDR3 spans 16 residues. With V trimmed by 2 bases and J by 8 bases, 9 bases remained unmatched. The CDR3, as DNA: TGTGCCAGCAGCTTACGTCCGGGACAGGGTGACGAAAAACTGTTTTTT. Translated: CASSLRPGQGDEKLFF.

This rearrangement joins TRBV5-5 to TRBJ2-3; 11 positions match TRBD2. Trimming took 5 bases from V and 0 from J; bases not matched to a gene: 5. The germline CDR1 and CDR2 sequences are SGHKS and YYEKEE (reference sequence). CDR3 length: 16 residues. The CDR3 here is CASSALAGGSTDTQYF. DNA for the CDR3: TGTGCCAGCAGTGCTCTAGCGGGGGGTAGCACAGATACGCAGTATTTT.

This clonotype showed up just a few times. The chain carries TRBV2 and TRBJ2-5; maybe TRBD2 (5 bases). The germline V gene has CDR1 SNHLY and CDR2 FYNNEI. This CDR3 contains 16 residues. With 7 bases removed from V and 4 bases from J, the gap between germline ends came to 22 bases. In DNA form, the CDR3 reads TGTGCCAGCACCCTCTCGAGGCAGCCTGAGGGAGAGACCCAGTACTTC. Translation gives CASTLSRQPEGETQYF.

The chain employs TRBV29-1 and TRBJ2-5; a possible D gene is TRBD2 (6 bases). Germline-derived CDR1 and CDR2 are SQVTM and ANQGSEA. There are 13 residues in the CDR3. Trimming took 7 bases from V and 4 from J, leaving 16 bases between them. This CDR3 reads CSAGTGRRETQYF. The DNA of the CDR3 is TGCAGCGCCGGGACGGGGAGGAGAGAGACCCAGTACTTC.

This chain connects TRBV10-3 to TRBJ1-2, with TRBD1 as a possible D gene (5 bases). V was shortened by 4 bases and J by 4 bases, with 13 bases between the two germline ends. Germline CDR1 and CDR2: ENHRY and SYGVKD. CDR3 size: 14 residues. The CDR3 DNA sequence: TGTGCCATCAGTGCCGCGGGGGGACTCTATGGCTACACCTTC. It specifies CAISAAGGLYGYTF.

The J gene is TRBJ1-5, the V gene TRBV5-6; 9 positions match TRBD1. Germline CDR1 reads SGHDT; CDR2 reads YYEEEE. The CDR3 length is 15 residues. Losses at the gene ends were 2 bases for V and 4 bases for J; bases not matched to a gene: 4. The CDR3 bases are TGTGCCAGCAGCTTTCAGGACAGGGGTAATCAGCCCCAGCATTTT. Encoded protein: CASSFQDRGNQPQHF.

This clonotype was seen a handful of times. CDR3 amino acids: CASGSRSSYNSPLHF. CDR3 coding DNA: TGTGCCAGCGGGAGCAGGAGCTCCTATAATTCACCCCTCCACTTT. V gene TRBV3-1 combines with J gene TRBJ1-6; D not certain. The V gene lost 8 bases and the J gene lost 0 bases, with 11 bases spanning the gap. The CDR3 totals 15 residues. CDR1 is LGHDT, CDR2 YNNKEL, per germline (reference sequence).

The chain joins TRBV12-3 or TRBV12-4 to TRBJ1-6, with D perhaps TRBD1 (6 bases). The CDR3 is 14 residues long. Trimming removed 1 base from V and 6 bases from J, with 7 bases in between. The CDR3 DNA reads TGTGCCAGCAGTTTAGGGACAGCTAATTCACCCCTCCACTTT. It specifies CASSLGTANSPLHF.

The rearrangement links TRBV20-1 to TRBJ2-5; the D call may be TRBD1 or TRBD2 (5 bases each). This CDR3 comprises 16 residues. Germline values: CDR1 DFQATT, CDR2 SNEGSKA (reference sequence). V was trimmed by 0 bases and J by 5 bases, leaving 19 bases between them. The CDR3, as DNA: TGCAGTGCTAGAGATTTTGTTAGGGCAGGGACGGAGACCCAGTACTTC. Its translation: CSARDFVRAGTETQYF.

The chain uses TRBV29-1 and TRBJ1-4, with 7 bases fitting TRBD1. The length of the CDR3 is 15 residues. Germline CDR1 and CDR2: SQVTM and ANQGSEA. J gave up 8 bases and V 6 bases, and 15 bases lay outside the gene matches. CDR3 DNA sequence: TGCAGCGTAGATCAGGACGGACAGGCTGGGGAAAAACTGTTTTTT. Its translation is CSVDQDGQAGEKLFF.

This clonotype was detected a few times. This CDR3 is CASSDWGTEAFF. In nucleotides, the CDR3 is TGTGCCAGCAGTGACTGGGGAACTGAAGCTTTCTTT. V usage is TRBV25-1 and J usage is TRBJ1-1; D is uncertain. The CDR3 extends over 12 amino acids. Germline lookup yields CDR1 MGHDK and CDR2 SYGVNS. Between the trimmed V and J ends, which lost 3 bases and 5 bases, there was a span of 7 bases. The full variable domain, completed using reference TRBV25-1 and TRBJ1-1, is EADIYQTPRYLVIGTGKKITLECSQTMGHDKMYWYQQDPGMELHLIHYSYGVNSTEKGDLSSESTVSRIRTEHFPLTLESARPSHTSQYLCASSDWGTEAFFGQGTRLTVV.

This clonotype has more than one count but fewer than ten. V usage is TRBV6-1 and J usage is TRBJ1-2, with no clear D. Looked up from germline, CDR1 is MNHNS and CDR2 is SASEGT. V was shortened by 2 bases and J by 4 bases, with 17 bases between the two germline ends. The length of the CDR3 is 16 residues. The CDR3 is CASSEINTRGPYGYTF. CDR3 coding DNA: TGTGCCAGCAGTGAAATAAATACCCGAGGGCCCTATGGCTACACCTTC.

A remark on this clonotype: Its ends do not fully match the called genes, so a read error is possible. The J gene is TRBJ2-5, the V gene TRBV28, with D perhaps being TRBD1 or TRBD2 (5 bases each). CDR3 length: 15 amino acids. CDR1 is MDHEN, CDR2 SYDVKM, per germline. The CDR3 loop is CASSQPMGDQETRYF. The CDR3 DNA follows: TGTGCCAGCAGCCAACCGATGGGGGACCAAGAGACCCGGTACTTC.

This clonotype has a handful of counts. One end of the junction fails to match germline, which may point to a read error. This chain uses TRBV7-9 with TRBJ2-1; 10 nucleotides align to TRBD2. CDR1 SEHNR and CDR2 FQNEAQ come from the germline V gene (reference sequence). This CDR3 has 12 amino acids. The CDR3 DNA reads TGTGTCAGCAGTCTAGCGGGAGATGAGCAGTTCTTC. Its protein is CVSSLAGDEQFF.